The next 16 T cell receptor beta chains were all read from a single sample in a study of CD8+ T cells in alopecia areata. cDNA serving as the sequencing template came from extracted, reverse transcribed RNA. Sequencing was performed with immunoSEQ multiplex PCR; in TCRdb, only in-frame clones are kept and a portion is missing. The counts give about 110,000 clones, none of them seen only once; around a fifth is held by the top ten. Sequenced sample: lesional skin. These receptors came from a C3H/HeJ mouse with alopecia areata. MHC haplotype here: H2-k.

This clone has more than one count but fewer than ten. Here the gene names and germline are mouse. The observed sequence ends 4 residues before the CDR3 terminus, with the missing tail filled in from the germline J gene. The chain uses TRBV1 and TRBJ2-7; 7 nucleotides agree with TRBD1. This CDR3 region has 14 residues. After removal of 4 bases from V and 3 bases from J, the junction contained 6 bases not matched to a gene. Germline loops: CDR1 NSQYPW, CDR2 LRSPGD (reference sequence). CDR3 amino acids: CTCSETGTLYEQYF. The sequenced part of the CDR3 DNA is TGCACCTGCAGTGAGACAGGGACCCTCTAT.

Comments on this clone: Genes and germline come from the mouse. With the read ending 4 residues before the CDR3 end, the germline J gene is used to fill in that end. V gene TRBV13-1 combines with J gene TRBJ2-2; D is uncertain. Germline V CDR1 and CDR2: NSHNY, SYGAGN. Trimming removed 0 bases from V and 0 bases from J, with 6 bases in between. This CDR3 has 15 amino acids. The sequenced part of the CDR3 DNA is TGTGCCAGCAGTGATGTCCTTGCAAACACCGGG. Encoded protein: CASSDVLANTG. The CDR3 in full is CASSDVLANTGQLYF.

For this clone: The genes are named according to mouse. The missing CDR3 end, 4 residues past where the read stops, is filled in from the germline J gene. The chain uses TRBV17 and TRBJ2-3, with 8 bases that match TRBD2. CDR3 length equals 14 residues. Trimming took 4 bases from V and 2 from J; bases not matched to a gene: 2. Germline CDR1 reads MNHDT; CDR2 reads YYDKIL. CDR3 protein: CASSNWGSAETLYF. CDR3 DNA (partial): TGTGCTAGCAGTAACTGGGGGTCTGCAGAA.

This clone was seen a few times. The gene symbols are mouse symbols. Read coverage stops 4 residues before the CDR3 terminus; the germline J gene supplies the remainder. The rearrangement uses TRBV13-3 and TRBJ1-1, with D possibly matching TRBD1 (6 bases). The CDR3 length is 14 residues. CDR1 and CDR2 from the germline V gene are NNHDY and SYVADS. The V end lost 6 bases, the J end lost 1 base, and 13 bases lay between the germline ends. Here the CDR3 reads CASKQGGKNTEVFF. The sequenced part of the CDR3 DNA is TGTGCCAGCAAACAGGGAGGTAAAAACACA.

This clone was detected a few times. Gene names refer to mouse genes. The read gets to within 4 residues of the CDR3 end, and the germline J gene fills in the rest. The chain employs TRBV1 and TRBJ2-3; no clear D gene. This CDR3 spans 14 amino acids. Germline values: CDR1 NSQYPW, CDR2 LRSPGD (reference sequence). V lost 0 bases, J lost 3 bases, and 7 bases lay in between. This chain's CDR3 is CTCSADPEAETLYF. CDR3 bases read: TGCACCTGCAGTGCAGATCCAGAAGCAGAA.

With respect to this clone: Mouse gene names apply. The CDR3 end lies 4 residues beyond the end of the read and is filled in from the germline J gene. This sequence joins TRBV19 and TRBJ1-1, with D tentatively TRBD1 (6 bases). Trimming took off 5 bases at V and 0 bases at J, with 8 bases between the two ends. Looked up from germline, CDR1 is FNHDT and CDR2 is SITEND (reference sequence). This CDR3 is built from 13 residues. The CDR3 protein is CASRSGANTEVFF. CDR3 bases read: TGTGCCAGCAGATCAGGGGCAAACACA.

About this clone itself: Gene names refer to mouse genes. The CDR3 loop reads CASSRGQGTGQLYF. The part of the CDR3 DNA that was read is TGTGCTAGCAGTAGAGGCCAGGGAACCGGG. J is TRBJ2-2 and V is TRBV17, with D possibly being TRBD1 (5 bases). The read stops 4 residues short of the end of the CDR3; the missing end is completed from the germline J gene. CDR3 length equals 14 residues. V was cut by 1 base and J by 5 bases, with 8 bases left in between. CDR1 is MNHDT, CDR2 YYDKIL, per germline.

In the case of this clone: Mouse names are used for the genes. The sequence runs out 4 residues before the end of the CDR3; the remainder is reconstructed from the germline J gene. The genes are TRBV13-1 and TRBJ1-1, with 10 bases aligning to TRBD1. The germline gives CDR1 NSHNY, CDR2 SYGAGN. J lost 3 bases, V lost 3 bases, and 5 bases had no gene match. The CDR3 totals 15 residues. CDR3 DNA (partial): TGTGCCAGCAGTGGGGACAGGGGTTGGGACACA. Residues: CASSGDRGWDT. The full-length CDR3 reads as CASSGDRGWDTEVFF.

This clone was counted ten times or more. Gene names and germline refer to mouse. The read halts 4 residues ahead of the CDR3 end, with the missing end drawn from the germline J gene. This chain uses TRBV13-3 with TRBJ1-2, with TRBD1 matching 9 bases. CDR3 length equals 14 residues. CDR1 is NNHDY and CDR2 is SYVADS in the germline V gene. With 5 bases clipped from V and 4 bases from J, the junction kept 6 bases outside the gene matches. CDR3 DNA (partial): TGTGCCAGCAGGAACAGGGGGCTGGCCTCC. As protein: CASRNRGLAS. The full-length CDR3 reads as CASRNRGLASDYTF.

To note about this clone: Gene names and germline match the mouse. The CDR3 end falls 4 residues outside the read, so it is completed with the germline J gene. The chain employs TRBV13-3 and TRBJ1-4; no clear D gene. V was trimmed by 0 bases and J by 1 base, leaving 10 bases between them. CDR1 and CDR2 (germline): NNHDY, SYVADS. The CDR3 has 16 residues. CDR3 in amino acids: CASSDAEQNSNERLFF. The CDR3 DNA, read in part, is TGTGCCAGCAGTGATGCCGAACAAAATTCCAACGAA.

This clone was detected a few times. Any gene name here is a mouse gene name. The read comes to an end 4 residues before the CDR3 does, leaving the germline J gene to fill in the end. The chain joins TRBV13-1 to TRBJ2-1, with TRBD2 matching 8 bases. The junction had 4 bases not matched to a gene; V was cut back by 1 base and J by 1 base. The V gene's germline CDR1 is NSHNY and CDR2 SYGAGN. There are 16 residues in the CDR3. The CDR3 loop is CASSDLGLENYAEQFF. CDR3 bases read: TGTGCCAGCAGTGATCTGGGACTGGAAAACTATGCT.

A note on this clone: Gene names and germline refer to mouse. The CDR3 goes on 4 residues after the read ends, and that part is filled in from the germline J gene. Other DNA variants within this sample encode the same CDR3. The chain recombines TRBV1 with TRBJ1-1; 9 positions match TRBD1. Germline CDR1 is NSQYPW and CDR2 is LRSPGD (reference sequence). Trimming at V came to 0 bases and at J to 3 bases, leaving 2 bases not matched to a gene. The CDR3 has 15 amino acids. The CDR3 here is CTCSAETGGYTEVFF. CDR3 DNA (partial): TGCACCTGCAGTGCAGAAACAGGGGGCTACACA.

Only a few counts were recorded for this clone. The genes are named according to mouse. Read data end 4 residues before the CDR3 end; the end is taken from the germline J gene. This sequence joins TRBV13-3 and TRBJ2-2, with 7 bases identical to TRBD2. CDR1 is NNHDY, CDR2 SYVADS, per germline. CDR3 length: 14 amino acids. J lost 4 bases, V lost 5 bases, and 5 bases had no gene match. The sequenced part of the CDR3 DNA is TGTGCCAGCAGCGTTGTGGGGGGCACCGGG. Its translation is CASSVVGGTG. The CDR3 as a whole reads CASSVVGGTGQLYF. The whole variable domain, filled in from reference TRBV13-3 and TRBJ2-2, reads EAAVTQSPRSKVAVTGGKVTLSCHQTNNHDYMYWYRQDTGHGLRLIHYSYVADSTEKGDIPDGYKASRPSQENFSLILELASLSQTAVYFCASSVVGGTGQLYFGEGSKLTVL.

Comments on this clone: Gene and germline names: mouse. The read stops 4 residues short of the end of the CDR3; the missing end is completed from the germline J gene. The gene calls are TRBV19 and TRBJ2-2; 10 bases map to TRBD2. The V gene's germline CDR1 is FNHDT and CDR2 SITEND (reference sequence). The CDR3 spans 17 residues. Trimming cost V 4 bases and J 0 bases; bases outside gene matches: 6. CDR3 bases read: TGTGCCAGCAGTCGCGACTGGGGGGCGGCAAACACCGGG. The encoded protein is CASSRDWGAANTG. The CDR3 in full is CASSRDWGAANTGQLYF.

Ten or more counts support this clone. The listed genes are named as in mouse. The CDR3 is cut off 4 residues early in the read; its end comes from the germline J gene. The chain employs TRBV1 and TRBJ2-1; the match to TRBD1 covers 8 bases. V dropped 3 bases and J dropped 6; count of bases not matched to a gene: 4. The germline V gene encodes CDR1 NSQYPW and CDR2 LRSPGD (reference sequence). The CDR3 has 14 residues. CDR3 in amino acids: CTCSARQGLAEQFF. CDR3 DNA (partial): TGCACCTGCAGTGCTAGACAGGGGCTTGCT.

This clone was picked up a small number of times. These gene names are mouse names. The sequenced fragment ends 4 residues before the CDR3 boundary, so the rest is inferred from the germline J gene. The V call is TRBV1, the J call TRBJ1-1, with D unclear. The CDR3 sequence is 14 residues long. From germline, CDR1 is NSQYPW and CDR2 LRSPGD (reference sequence). V was pared by 2 bases and J by 1 base, with 8 bases between. The sequenced part of the CDR3 DNA is TGCACCTGCAGTGCAAGGCAGGTGAACACA. Encoded protein: CTCSARQVNT. In full, the CDR3 is CTCSARQVNTEVFF.